This is a list of T cell receptor beta chains from one sample in a study of blood T cell repertoires in COVID-19. Repertoires were generated with immunoSEQ multiplex PCR, while TCRdb's copy carries only in-frame clones and drops some. There are around 110,000 clones in the sample; 70% to 90% occur only once, and approximately 1.5% lies in the top ten. Specimen: peripheral blood. All receptors come from a man aged 35-49 years with acute or convalescent COVID-19. The CDR3 runs from the conserved cysteine through the conserved F or W. The order of the fields is D gene, J gene, V gene, CDR3 protein, CDR3 DNA. D genes are given only for firm matches.

D: TRBD2; J: TRBJ2-5; V: TRBV11-1; CDR3: CASSLGLAVQETQYF; DNA: TGTGCCAGCAGCTTAGGACTAGCGGTCCAAGAGACCCAGTACTTC
D: TRBD2; J: TRBJ2-1; V: TRBV28; CDR3: CASSFRLAGREQFF; DNA: TGTGCCAGCAGTTTTAGACTAGCGGGACGGGAGCAGTTCTTC
D: TRBD1; J: TRBJ1-2; V: TRBV7-2; CDR3: CASSLKGAPNGYTF; DNA: TGTGCCAGCAGCTTAAAGGGGGCGCCTAATGGCTACACCTTC
D: TRBD1; J: TRBJ2-1; V: TRBV6-5; CDR3: CASSTTQGASNEQFF; DNA: TGTGCCAGCAGCACGACTCAGGGGGCGAGCAATGAGCAGTTCTTC
D: .; J: TRBJ1-1; V: TRBV6-4; CDR3: CASSASGNTEAFF; DNA: TGTGCCAGCAGTGCGTCAGGTAACACTGAAGCTTTCTTT
D: .; J: TRBJ1-2; V: TRBV12-2; CDR3: CASRLGQTIWGYTF; DNA: TGTGCAAGTCGCTTAGGACAGACGATATGGGGCTACACCTTC
D: TRBD2; J: TRBJ2-3; V: TRBV29-1; CDR3: CSVAGLAEPISTDTQYF; DNA: TGCAGCGTTGCGGGACTAGCGGAGCCGATTAGCACAGATACGCAGTATTTT
D: .; J: TRBJ2-7; V: TRBV5-1; CDR3: CASSLATASRGYEQYF; DNA: TGCGCCAGCAGCTTGGCCACAGCGAGCAGGGGCTACGAGCAGTACTTC
D: TRBD1; J: TRBJ1-2; V: TRBV7-9; CDR3: CASSLDRGDYGYTF; DNA: TGTGCCAGCAGCTTAGACAGGGGCGACTATGGCTACACCTTC
D: .; J: TRBJ2-1; V: TRBV7-6; CDR3: CASSLVVGALNNEQFF; DNA: TGTGCCAGCAGCTTAGTTGTGGGGGCTTTAAACAATGAGCAGTTCTTC
D: .; J: TRBJ1-2; V: TRBV28; CDR3: CASSLRFDSAGYTF; DNA: TGTGCCAGCAGTTTAAGGTTCGACAGCGCTGGCTACACCTTC